The next 9 T cell receptor beta chains were all read from a single sample in a study of cytomegalovirus exposure and HLA in healthy donors. The PCR used 60 Vbeta and 13 Jbeta primers. Data came from immunoSEQ multiplex PCR; TCRdb stores just in-frame clones and leaves some out. The table lists 140,000 to 150,000 clones, with approximately 1.5% in the top ten. The sample was PBMCs. These receptors were obtained from a woman in her forties or fifties in good health and CMV-seronegative.

The V gene is TRBV30, the J gene TRBJ2-1; 10 positions match TRBD2. This CDR3 is built from 18 residues. The V and J ends lost 0 bases and 3 bases, in that order; junction bases with no gene match: 11. From germline, CDR1 is GTSNPN and CDR2 SVGIG (reference sequence). The CDR3 bases are TGTGCCTGGAGTGTACCTCCCGGACTAGCGGAGAACTACAATGAGCAGTTCTTC. Its translation: CAWSVPPGLAENYNEQFF. The full variable domain, in which reference TRBV30 and TRBJ2-1 provide the parts outside the CDR3, is SQTIHQWPATLVQPVGSPLSLECTVEGTSNPNLYWYRQAAGRGLQLLFYSVGIGQISSEVPQNLSASRPQDRQFILSSKKLLLSDSGFYLCAWSVPPGLAENYNEQFFGPGTRLTVL.

The chain is built from TRBV30 and TRBJ2-5; 9 bases match TRBD2. The germline V gene encodes CDR1 GTSNPN and CDR2 SVGIG (reference sequence). This CDR3 contains 15 residues. V lost 5 bases to trimming and J lost 4 bases; unmatched junction nucleotides: 11. The CDR3 DNA is TGTGCCTGGGGGGCCATTGCGGGGGGGCCAGAGACCCAGTACTTC. Protein: CAWGAIAGGPETQYF. The full variable domain, its missing parts supplied by reference TRBV30 and TRBJ2-5, is SQTIHQWPATLVQPVGSPLSLECTVEGTSNPNLYWYRQAAGRGLQLLFYSVGIGQISSEVPQNLSASRPQDRQFILSSKKLLLSDSGFYLCAWGAIAGGPETQYFGPGTRLLVL.

The chain uses TRBV19 and TRBJ2-5, with 14 bases lining up with TRBD2. The CDR3 totals 17 residues. V lost 6 bases and J lost 7; bases outside the gene matches: 13. Per germline, CDR1 LNHDA and CDR2 SQIVND (reference sequence). DNA for the CDR3: TGTGCCAGTAGCGGGACTAGCGGGGGCGGGTCCCCCGGGACCCAGTACTTC. Encoded protein: CASSGTSGGGSPGTQYF.

The V gene is TRBV28, the J gene TRBJ1-1, with TRBD1 matching over 8 bases. The CDR3 consists of 13 residues. After removal of 3 bases from V and 4 bases from J, the junction contained 1 base not matched to a gene. Germline assignment: CDR1 MDHEN and CDR2 SYDVKM. For the CDR3, the DNA is TGTGCCAGCAGTTTCAGGGGGCGCACTGAAGCTTTCTTT. This sequence encodes CASSFRGRTEAFF.

V usage is TRBV19 and J usage is TRBJ2-5; D is perhaps TRBD2 (6 bases). Between the trimmed V and J ends, which lost 8 bases and 1 base, there was a span of 14 bases. CDR1 is LNHDA, CDR2 SQIVND, per germline (reference sequence). The CDR3 spans 14 residues. The CDR3 DNA reads TGTGCCAGTCGCGGGGCCAGACTCCAAGAGACCCAGTACTTC. Translated, it gives CASRGARLQETQYF.

The chain joins TRBV5-6 to TRBJ2-3; 8 nucleotides agree with TRBD2. V shed 4 bases, J shed 6 bases, and the junction held 10 bases outside the gene matches. Germline assignment: CDR1 SGHDT and CDR2 YYEEEE. CDR3 length equals 15 residues. This CDR3 reads CASSHIAGPGDTQYF. The CDR3 DNA reads as TGTGCCAGCAGCCATATAGCGGGGCCGGGGGATACGCAGTATTTT.

CDR3 sequence reads: CASSLGLEQFF. CDR3 bases: TGCGCCAGCAGCTTGGGGCTTGAGCAGTTCTTC. This chain joins TRBV5-1 and TRBJ2-1; D is unresolved. CDR3 length equals 11 residues. CDR1 is SGHRS, CDR2 YFSETQ, per germline. Between the trimmed V and J ends, which lost 0 bases and 9 bases, there was a span of 4 bases.

V and J are TRBV19 and TRBJ2-3; D is unresolved. V gave up 6 bases and J gave up 0 bases, with 7 bases separating them. Germline CDR1 LNHDA, CDR2 SQIVND (reference sequence). This CDR3 region has 13 residues. Here the CDR3 reads CASSRPSTDTQYF. CDR3 bases: TGTGCCAGTAGCAGGCCGAGCACAGATACGCAGTATTTT.

The CDR3 coding sequence is TGCGCCAGCAGCTTGGGGGGGCAGGGCGGCACTGAAGCTTTCTTT. It is translated as CASSLGGQGGTEAFF. This sequence joins TRBV5-1 and TRBJ1-1; D may be TRBD1 (6 bases). This CDR3 is 15 amino acids long. Trimming removed 0 bases at V and 4 bases at J, with 13 bases between. The germline V gene has CDR1 SGHRS and CDR2 YFSETQ.